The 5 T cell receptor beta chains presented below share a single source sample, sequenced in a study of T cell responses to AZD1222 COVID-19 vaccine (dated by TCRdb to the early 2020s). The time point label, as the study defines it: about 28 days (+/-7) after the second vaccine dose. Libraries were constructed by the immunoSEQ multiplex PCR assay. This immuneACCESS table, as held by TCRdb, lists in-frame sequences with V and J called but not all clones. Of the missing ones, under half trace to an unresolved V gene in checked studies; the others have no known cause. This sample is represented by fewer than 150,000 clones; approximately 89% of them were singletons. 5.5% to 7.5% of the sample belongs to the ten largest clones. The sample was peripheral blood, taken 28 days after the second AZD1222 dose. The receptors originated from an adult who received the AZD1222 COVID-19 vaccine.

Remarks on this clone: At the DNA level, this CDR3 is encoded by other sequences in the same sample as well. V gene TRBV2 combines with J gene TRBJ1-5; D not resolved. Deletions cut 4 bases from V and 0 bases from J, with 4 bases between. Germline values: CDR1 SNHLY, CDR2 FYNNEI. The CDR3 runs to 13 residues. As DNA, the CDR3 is TGTGCCAGCAGTGGTGATAGCAATCAGCCCCAGCATTTT. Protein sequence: CASSGDSNQPQHF.

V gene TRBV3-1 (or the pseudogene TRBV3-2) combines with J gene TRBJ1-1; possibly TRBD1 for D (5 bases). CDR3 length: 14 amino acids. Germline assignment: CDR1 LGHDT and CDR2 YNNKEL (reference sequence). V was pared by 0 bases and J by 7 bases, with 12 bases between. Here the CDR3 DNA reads TGTGCCAGCAGCCAAGACGGGGGTCTGGGTGAAGCTTTCTTT. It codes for CASSQDGGLGEAFF.

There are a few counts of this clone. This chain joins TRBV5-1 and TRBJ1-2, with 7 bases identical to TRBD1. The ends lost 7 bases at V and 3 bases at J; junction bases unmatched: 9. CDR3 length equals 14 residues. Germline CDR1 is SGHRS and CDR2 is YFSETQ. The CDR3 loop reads CASSQGDLDYGYTF. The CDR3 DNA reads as TGCGCCAGCTCTCAGGGGGACCTGGACTATGGCTACACCTTC.

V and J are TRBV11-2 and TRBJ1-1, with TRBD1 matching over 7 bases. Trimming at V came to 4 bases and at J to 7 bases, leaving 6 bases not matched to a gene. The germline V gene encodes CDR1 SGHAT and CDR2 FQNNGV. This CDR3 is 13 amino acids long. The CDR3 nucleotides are TGTGCCAGCAGCTCGTTACAGGGGAGTGAAGCTTTCTTT. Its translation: CASSSLQGSEAFF.

This CDR3 is CASSQAADRDEKLFF. The CDR3 DNA reads TGCGCCAGCAGCCAAGCCGCGGACAGGGATGAAAAACTGTTTTTT. The V and J genes are TRBV4-3 and TRBJ1-4, with TRBD1 matching over 8 bases. Germline values: CDR1 LGHNA, CDR2 YSLEER. The CDR3 loop spans 15 amino acids. J lost 6 bases, V lost 1 base, and 4 bases had no gene match.